The 19 T cell receptor beta chains given below trace back to one sample, sequenced in a study of T cell clonality in common variable immunodeficiency. TCRdb's table, derived via immunoSEQ multiplex PCR, lists solely in-frame clones and lacks some. The sample holds around 52,000 clones, and no clone turns up only once. Sample: peripheral blood mononuclear cells. The source is a person aged 18 to 70 in good health.

This clone was found many times. The read terminates 3 residues before the CDR3 end, so the remaining end is supplied by the germline J gene. V and J are TRBV5-5 and TRBJ1-2, with D tentatively TRBD1 (5 bases). The CDR3 totals 14 residues. The ends were cut back, 0 bases at V and 2 bases at J, with 8 bases in the middle. From germline, CDR1 is SGHKS and CDR2 YYEKEE (reference sequence). The CDR3 bases that were read are TGTGCCAGCAGCTTGGCCGCAGGGAACTATGGC. Translated: CASSLAAGNYG. The CDR3 in full is CASSLAAGNYGYTF.

This clone was detected many times. The read terminates 3 residues before the CDR3 end, so the remaining end is supplied by the germline J gene. The chain links TRBV20-1 to TRBJ2-3; tentatively, D is TRBD1 or TRBD2 (11 bases each). The CDR3 extends over 18 amino acids. Germline V gene sequence: CDR1 DFQATT, CDR2 SNEGSKA (reference sequence). The CDR3 bases that were read are TGCAGTGCTCGAGGGACAGGGGGGATAGGACTAGCGGGCCCCACG. Translation gives CSARGTGGIGLAGPT. The complete CDR3 reads CSARGTGGIGLAGPTQYF.

The sample holds many counts of this clone. With the read ending 3 residues before the CDR3 end, the germline J gene is used to fill in that end. The rearrangement uses TRBV29-1 and TRBJ2-7, with 10 bases identical to TRBD1. J lost 6 bases, V lost 7 bases, and 6 bases had no gene match. The length of the CDR3 is 12 residues. Germline loops: CDR1 SQVTM, CDR2 ANQGSEA. CDR3 region: CSGLTGGSEQYF. Partial CDR3 DNA: TGCAGCGGGCTGACAGGGGGCTCCGAG.

At least ten counts were recorded for this clone. The CDR3 end falls 3 residues outside the read, so it is completed with the germline J gene. This chain connects TRBV5-1 to TRBJ1-6; D is unresolved. CDR1 SGHRS and CDR2 YFSETQ come from the germline V gene. V lost 4 bases and J lost 8, with 16 bases in between. This CDR3 is built from 15 residues. The sequenced part of the CDR3 DNA is TGCGCCAGCAGCACCTACCCGGGTTCTGATTCACCC. As protein: CASSTYPGSDSP. The complete CDR3 sequence is CASSTYPGSDSPLHF. Together with reference TRBV5-1 and TRBJ1-6, the CDR3 gives the full variable domain: KAGVTQTPRYLIKTRGQQVTLSCSPISGHRSVSWYQQTPGQGLQFLFEYFSETQRNKGNFPGRFSGRQFSNSRSEMNVSTLELGDSALYLCASSTYPGSDSPLHFGNGTRLTVT.

Points on this clone: A read error is possible here, since a much larger clone lies one base away. The read ends 3 residues shy of where the CDR3 ends; the end is completed using the germline J gene. Other DNA sequences of this sample code for an identical CDR3. J is TRBJ2-2 and V is TRBV7-8; TRBD1 matches at 9 bases. The V gene end was trimmed by 2 bases and the J gene end by 8 bases; junction bases not matched to a gene: 6. Per the germline V gene, CDR1 is SGHVS and CDR2 is FQNEAQ. The CDR3 runs to 15 residues. The CDR3 sequence is CASSLRDRAGGELFF. CDR3 DNA, as far as it was read: TGTGCCAGCAGCTTAAGGGACAGGGCTGGGGGGGAG.

Many counts were recorded for this clone. The sequence runs out 3 residues before the end of the CDR3; the remainder is reconstructed from the germline J gene. V gene TRBV5-1 combines with J gene TRBJ1-1; TRBD1 aligns across 9 bases. Germline V gene lookup returns CDR1 SGHRS and CDR2 YFSETQ. V dropped 4 bases and J dropped 4; count of bases not matched to a gene: 14. There are 17 residues in the CDR3. The CDR3 loop is CASSPVIQGAHGTEAFF. The CDR3 DNA, read in part, is TGCGCCAGCAGCCCCGTAATACAGGGGGCGCATGGCACTGAA.

This clone occurred a few times. The read gets to within 3 residues of the CDR3 end, and the germline J gene fills in the rest. The gene calls are TRBV10-2 and TRBJ1-2, with 10 nucleotides matching TRBD1. V lost 6 bases and J lost 0; bases outside the gene matches: 4. Per germline, CDR1 WSHSY and CDR2 SAAADI. This CDR3 spans 15 amino acids. The part of the CDR3 DNA that was read is TGCGCCAGCAGGGAAGGACAGGGGGCTAACTATGGC. Amino acid sequence: CASREGQGANYG. The full CDR3 protein reads CASREGQGANYGYTF.

This clone was counted at least ten times. The read stops 3 residues short of the end of the CDR3; the missing end is completed from the germline J gene. This sequence joins TRBV10-3 and TRBJ1-2, with 7 bases that match TRBD1. The CDR3 is 16 amino acids. Germline loops: CDR1 ENHRY, CDR2 SYGVKD. J was trimmed by 3 bases and V by 6 bases; bases with no gene match: 13. The CDR3 sequence: CAIRTGGQGVDYGYTF. The DNA read from the CDR3 is TGTGCCATCAGAACCGGAGGTCAGGGGGTAGACTATGGC.

This clone was seen at least ten times. The read comes to an end 3 residues before the CDR3 does, leaving the germline J gene to fill in the end. The V gene is TRBV20-1, the J gene TRBJ2-7, with TRBD1 matching over 8 bases. The trim removed 6 bases at V and 3 bases at J, leaving 7 bases unmatched. Germline V gives CDR1 DFQATT, CDR2 SNEGSKA (reference sequence). This CDR3 spans 13 amino acids. The sequenced CDR3 bases are TGCAGTGCCAAGACAGGGGTAGGCTACGAG. It yields the protein CSAKTGVGYE. The full CDR3 sequence reads CSAKTGVGYEQYF.

This clone was observed at least ten times. Here the CDR3 reads CASSLIPNTGELFF. The CDR3 DNA, read in part, is TGCGCCAGCAGCTTGATCCCAAACACCGGGGAG. This chain uses TRBV5-1 with TRBJ2-2; D gene uncertain. The read ends 3 residues shy of where the CDR3 ends; the end is completed using the germline J gene. The CDR3 has 14 amino acids. Germline assignment: CDR1 SGHRS and CDR2 YFSETQ. The V and J ends lost 1 base and 2 bases respectively, with 6 bases between them.

This clone showed up many times. From the germline J gene comes the end of the CDR3, since the read stops 3 residues before it. The V call is TRBV30, the J call TRBJ1-6; D unresolved. V was trimmed by 1 base and J by 7 bases, leaving 11 bases between them. This CDR3 comprises 14 residues. Germline V gene sequence: CDR1 GTSNPN, CDR2 SVGIG (reference sequence). The DNA read from the CDR3 is TGTGCCTGGAGTGCTAAGAGCGGGAATTCACCC. Translating it yields CAWSAKSGNSP. The complete CDR3 reads CAWSAKSGNSPLHF.

This clone was detected many times. The read gets to within 3 residues of the CDR3 end, and the germline J gene fills in the rest. The chain uses TRBV2 and TRBJ2-3, with 10 nucleotides matching TRBD1. V trimming: 6 bases; J trimming: 3 bases; junction bases outside the gene matches: 12. The length of the CDR3 is 17 residues. Germline V gene sequence: CDR1 SNHLY, CDR2 FYNNEI. The CDR3 here is CASRNAGTGDWTDTQYF. CDR3 DNA (partial): TGTGCCAGCAGAAACGCAGGGACAGGGGATTGGACAGATACG.

This clone was seen many times. The missing CDR3 end, 3 residues past where the read stops, is filled in from the germline J gene. V usage is TRBV29-1 and J usage is TRBJ2-7, with TRBD2 identical over 14 bases. The CDR3 is 15 amino acids. Unmatched junction bases numbered 5, after V lost 5 bases and J lost 2 bases. Germline CDR1 reads SQVTM; CDR2 reads ANQGSEA. The sequenced CDR3 bases are TGCAGCGTTTCTGGGACTAGCGGGAGTCCCTACGAG. It translates to CSVSGTSGSPYE. The whole CDR3 reads CSVSGTSGSPYEQYF.

This clone showed up just a few times. The CDR3 end lies 3 residues beyond the end of the read and is filled in from the germline J gene. J is TRBJ2-1 and V is TRBV5-4, with TRBD2 matching 11 bases. V lost 5 bases and J lost 4; bases outside the gene matches: 5. The CDR3 contains 15 residues. Germline values: CDR1 SGHNT, CDR2 YYREEE (reference sequence). The CDR3 DNA, read in part, is TGTGCCAGCAGGGCTACTAGCGGGAGTTACAATGAG. Protein: CASRATSGSYNE. The CDR3 as a whole reads CASRATSGSYNEQFF.

This clone was counted at least ten times. The read ends 3 residues early relative to the CDR3; the germline J gene fills the gap. V and J are TRBV7-8 and TRBJ1-2; D possibly corresponds to TRBD1 (5 bases). The germline V gene has CDR1 SGHVS and CDR2 FQNEAQ. This CDR3 region has 13 residues. The covered CDR3 bases are TGTGCCAGCAGCTTACGAACAGGAGGAGGC. Translating it yields CASSLRTGGG. Given in full, the CDR3 is CASSLRTGGGYTF. The whole variable domain, remainder taken from reference TRBV7-8 and TRBJ1-2, is GAGVSQSPRYKVAKRGQDVALRCDPISGHVSLFWYQQALGQGPEFLTYFQNEAQLDKSGLPSDRFFAERPEGSVSTLKIQRTQQEDSAVYLCASSLRTGGGYTFGSGTRLTVV.

This clone is labeled as medium-sized (0.01 to 0.1%). CDR3 bases read: TGCGCCAGCAGCTTACAGGGATTCGGCACTGAA. This gives the protein CASSLQGFGTE. The entire CDR3 reads CASSLQGFGTEAFF. This rearrangement joins TRBV5-1 to TRBJ1-1, with D possibly matching TRBD1 (6 bases). The CDR3 end lies 3 residues beyond the end of the read and is filled in from the germline J gene. Germline CDR1 is SGHRS and CDR2 is YFSETQ. V was pared by 2 bases and J by 4 bases, with 12 bases between. This CDR3 region has 14 residues. Full variable domain (missing parts from reference TRBV5-1 and TRBJ1-1): KAGVTQTPRYLIKTRGQQVTLSCSPISGHRSVSWYQQTPGQGLQFLFEYFSETQRNKGNFPGRFSGRQFSNSRSEMNVSTLELGDSALYLCASSLQGFGTEAFFGQGTRLTVV.

This clone came up many times. The sequenced fragment ends 3 residues before the CDR3 boundary, so the rest is inferred from the germline J gene. J is TRBJ2-1 and V is TRBV19; possibly TRBD2 for D (6 bases). The CDR3 consists of 14 residues. The V end was cut by 2 bases, the J end by 5 bases, with 10 bases between. The V gene's germline CDR1 is LNHDA and CDR2 SQIVND (reference sequence). CDR3 DNA, as far as it was read: TGTGCCAGTAGTATAAGTAGGAGGGACAATGAG. Encoded protein: CASSISRRDNE. The full CDR3 protein is CASSISRRDNEQFF. Looking up the rest from reference TRBV19 and TRBJ2-1 gives the full variable domain: DGGITQSPKYLFRKEGQNVTLSCEQNLNHDAMYWYRQDPGQGLRLIYYSQIVNDFQKGDIAEGYSVSREKKESFPLTVTSAQKNPTAFYLCASSISRRDNEQFFGPGTRLTVL.

This clone was seen many times. With the read ending 3 residues before the CDR3 end, the germline J gene is used to fill in that end. The chain carries TRBV5-1 and TRBJ1-4, with D possibly being TRBD1 (5 bases). This CDR3 comprises 15 residues. V lost 0 bases and J 6 bases, leaving 12 bases between the germline ends. The germline gives CDR1 SGHRS, CDR2 YFSETQ. Incomplete CDR3 DNA: TGCGCCAGCAGCTTGGGAAGGGGCGCTCATGAAAAA. This sequence encodes CASSLGRGAHEK. The whole CDR3 is CASSLGRGAHEKLFF.

This clone was found a few times. The read comes to an end 3 residues before the CDR3 does, leaving the germline J gene to fill in the end. The J gene is TRBJ2-3, the V gene TRBV18; D is ambiguous. The CDR3 totals 12 residues. Germline V gives CDR1 KGHSH, CDR2 LQKENI. Trimming took 3 bases from V and 5 from J, leaving 6 bases between them. CDR3 sequence: CASSPVIDTQYF. Incomplete CDR3 DNA: TGTGCCAGCTCACCCGTAATAGATACG.